The 15 T cell receptor beta chains in this list originate from one sample, sequenced in a study of cytomegalovirus exposure and HLA in healthy donors. With 60 Vbeta and 13 Jbeta primers, the PCR was carried out. Only in-frame clones appear in the TCRdb table, and some are missing; sequencing was by immunoSEQ multiplex PCR. The repertoire holds roughly 100,000 clones, 65% to 85% seen once, with 4% in the top ten. The source material was PBMCs. Receptor source: a man in his fifties in good health and CMV-seropositive.

The rearrangement joins TRBV2 to TRBJ2-7; TRBD2 matches 7 bases. The V gene's germline CDR1 is SNHLY and CDR2 FYNNEI. Trimming cost V 11 bases and J 3 bases; bases outside gene matches: 13. The CDR3 is 14 amino acids. In DNA form, the CDR3 reads TGTGCCGCCCACCAGACTAGCCGCCGCTACGAGCAGTACTTC. Encoded protein: CAAHQTSRRYEQYF.

V is TRBV2 and J is TRBJ2-1; D gene ambiguous. V lost 4 bases and J lost 9, with 4 bases in between. The germline V gene has CDR1 SNHLY and CDR2 FYNNEI. There are 10 residues in the CDR3. CDR3 residues: CASSVREQFF. In nucleotides, the CDR3 is TGTGCCAGCAGTGTCCGTGAGCAGTTCTTC.

V is TRBV7-8 and J is TRBJ2-5, with D tentatively TRBD1 (5 bases). V lost 5 bases and J 4 bases, leaving 14 bases between the germline ends. CDR1 SGHVS and CDR2 FQNEAQ come from the germline V gene. This CDR3 contains 14 residues. CDR3 DNA sequence: TGTGCCAGCAGCAGCCGCACAGGTGGAGAGACCCAGTACTTC. Protein product: CASSSRTGGETQYF.

As for this clone: Additional DNA sequences in this sample encode the identical CDR3. CDR3 region: CSVEDTGGGYTF. Written as DNA, the CDR3 is TGCAGCGTTGAAGATACGGGTGGGGGCTACACCTTC. V gene TRBV29-1 combines with J gene TRBJ1-2; D call uncertain. CDR1 is SQVTM, CDR2 ANQGSEA, per germline. Trimming left V 0 bases short and J 8 bases short, with 10 bases between. This CDR3 comprises 12 residues.

The chain couples TRBV7-9 to TRBJ2-1, with 10 bases aligning to TRBD1. Germline V CDR1 and CDR2: SEHNR, FQNEAQ (reference sequence). The CDR3 covers 16 residues. The trim removed 4 bases at V and 7 bases at J, leaving 10 bases unmatched. CDR3 nucleotides: TGTGCCAGCAGCTGGCCCCCCGGGACAGGGGTTAATGAGCAGTTCTTC. Translating it yields CASSWPPGTGVNEQFF.

CDR3: CASSGSGGTGELFF. The CDR3 nucleotides read TGTGCCAGCAGCGGTTCGGGGGGAACCGGGGAGCTGTTTTTT. V is TRBV7-6 and J is TRBJ2-2, with TRBD2 matching over 7 bases. The CDR3 is made up of 14 amino acids. CDR1 is SGHVS, CDR2 FNYEAQ, per germline. V gave up 5 bases and J gave up 5 bases; unmatched junction bases: 5.

The chain uses TRBV5-6 and TRBJ2-5, with a weak D call TRBD1 (6 bases). The CDR3 is made up of 15 amino acids. V dropped 1 base and J dropped 4 bases, with 14 bases sitting between them. CDR1 and CDR2 (germline): SGHDT, YYEEEE. The CDR3 reads CASSLSGKQGETQYF. The CDR3 region has the DNA TGTGCCAGCAGCTTGTCGGGGAAACAGGGAGAGACCCAGTACTTC.

The V and J genes are TRBV7-6 and TRBJ2-3, with 9 nucleotides matching TRBD2. Germline V gene sequence: CDR1 SGHVS, CDR2 FNYEAQ. The V segment lost 1 base and the J segment 2 bases; nucleotides outside the gene matches: 1. The CDR3 is made up of 15 amino acids. The CDR3 is CASSLGTSDTDTQYF. Written as DNA, the CDR3 is TGTGCCAGCAGCTTAGGGACTAGCGACACAGATACGCAGTATTTT.

The J gene is TRBJ2-7, the V gene TRBV2; no clear D gene. With 3 bases removed from V and 2 bases from J, the gap between germline ends came to 8 bases. CDR3 length equals 13 residues. Germline CDR1 SNHLY, CDR2 FYNNEI. The CDR3 here is CASSDFSTYEQYF. CDR3 DNA: TGTGCCAGCAGTGATTTCTCTACCTACGAGCAGTACTTC. Combining the CDR3 with reference TRBV2 and TRBJ2-7 gives the whole variable domain EPEVTQTPSHQVTQMGQEVILRCVPISNHLYFYWYRQILGQKVEFLVSFYNNEISEKSEIFDDQFSVERPDGSNFTLKIRSTKLEDSAMYFCASSDFSTYEQYFGPGTRLTVT.

This chain uses TRBV19 with TRBJ2-7, with 9 bases identical to TRBD1. The CDR3 sequence is 14 residues long. The germline V gene encodes CDR1 LNHDA and CDR2 SQIVND (reference sequence). Trimming cost V 5 bases and J 5 bases; bases outside gene matches: 7. The CDR3 sequence is CASSVETGGDEQYF. DNA for the CDR3: TGTGCCAGTAGTGTTGAGACAGGGGGAGACGAGCAGTACTTC. The full variable domain, its missing parts supplied by reference TRBV19 and TRBJ2-7, is DGGITQSPKYLFRKEGQNVTLSCEQNLNHDAMYWYRQDPGQGLRLIYYSQIVNDFQKGDIAEGYSVSREKKESFPLTVTSAQKNPTAFYLCASSVETGGDEQYFGPGTRLTVT.

V usage is TRBV4-2 and J usage is TRBJ2-2; 7 bases line up with TRBD2. The CDR3 length is 14 residues. Germline loops: CDR1 LGHNA, CDR2 YNFKEQ. Trimming removed 3 bases from V and 4 bases from J; junction bases left unmatched: 2. This CDR3 reads CASSQGGVTGELFF. In DNA form, the CDR3 reads TGTGCCAGCAGCCAGGGGGGGGTCACCGGGGAGCTGTTTTTT.

This rearrangement joins TRBV19 to TRBJ2-1, with TRBD1 matching over 8 bases. The CDR3 extends over 13 amino acids. Germline lookup yields CDR1 LNHDA and CDR2 SQIVND (reference sequence). V lost 6 bases, J lost 8 bases, and 6 bases stayed unmatched. The DNA of the CDR3 is TGTGCCAGTAGCAAGGACAGGGAAGATGAGCAGTTCTTC. Translation: CASSKDREDEQFF. The whole variable domain, filled in from reference TRBV19 and TRBJ2-1, reads DGGITQSPKYLFRKEGQNVTLSCEQNLNHDAMYWYRQDPGQGLRLIYYSQIVNDFQKGDIAEGYSVSREKKESFPLTVTSAQKNPTAFYLCASSKDREDEQFFGPGTRLTVL.

The chain uses TRBV14 and TRBJ2-3; 7 bases are shared with TRBD2. With V trimmed by 1 base and J by 6 bases, 10 bases remained unmatched. The CDR3 covers 16 residues. CDR1 is SGHDN and CDR2 is FVKESK in the germline V gene. This CDR3 reads CASSQGGGPRADTQYF. CDR3 in DNA: TGTGCCAGCAGCCAAGGGGGAGGGCCCCGGGCGGATACGCAGTATTTT.

V is TRBV19 and J is TRBJ2-1; 12 bases align to TRBD1. With 7 bases clipped from V and 7 bases from J, the junction kept 11 bases outside the gene matches. Germline CDR1 LNHDA, CDR2 SQIVND (reference sequence). CDR3 size: 16 residues. The CDR3 DNA reads as TGTGCCAGTACGTTAGCTGGGACAGGGGGCGGGAATGAGCAGTTCTTC. Translation gives CASTLAGTGGGNEQFF.

V usage is TRBV18 and J usage is TRBJ1-2, with a weak D call TRBD1 (6 bases). V was trimmed by 5 bases and J by 4 bases, leaving 14 bases between them. Germline V gene data show CDR1 as KGHSH and CDR2 as LQKENI. The CDR3 has 14 residues. The CDR3 reads CASSGNREPYGYTF. The CDR3 DNA reads as TGTGCCAGCTCAGGCAACAGGGAACCCTATGGCTACACCTTC.